The 24 T cell receptor beta chains below were found in one sample sequenced in a study of T cells in tumors after PD-1 blockade. Repertoires were generated with immunoSEQ multiplex PCR, while TCRdb's copy carries only in-frame clones and drops some. The sample contains some 43,000 clones, 65% to 85% of which appear only once. Specimen: PBMCs, collected before anti-PD-1 treatment. These TCRs come from a human donor with basal cell carcinoma.

This sequence joins TRBV11-1 and TRBJ2-7; possibly TRBD1 for D (6 bases). There are 16 residues in the CDR3. V lost 5 bases and J 3 bases, leaving 20 bases between the germline ends. The germline gives CDR1 SGHAT, CDR2 FQDESV (reference sequence). The CDR3, as DNA: TGTGCCAGCAGCCAACCGGACAGCTCGGCCAACTACGAGCAGTACTTC. Translation gives CASSQPDSSANYEQYF. The whole variable domain, remainder taken from reference TRBV11-1 and TRBJ2-7, is EAEVAQSPRYKITEKSQAVAFWCDPISGHATLYWYRQILGQGPELLVQFQDESVVDDSQLPKDRFSAERLKGVDSTLKIQPAELGDSAMYLCASSQPDSSANYEQYFGPGTRLTVT.

This chain joins TRBV11-3 and TRBJ2-1; TRBD2 might be the D (5 bases). The CDR3 totals 13 residues. Looked up from germline, CDR1 is SGHNT and CDR2 is YENEEA. V was pared by 8 bases and J by 1 base, with 9 bases between. The CDR3 reads CASGEGSYNEQFF. In nucleotides, the CDR3 is TGTGCCAGCGGAGAGGGATCCTACAATGAGCAGTTCTTC.

The chain joins TRBV14 to TRBJ1-4; D unclear. The CDR3 extends over 15 amino acids. Per the germline V gene, CDR1 is SGHDN and CDR2 is FVKESK. The germline V and J ends were trimmed by 4 bases and 3 bases, with 12 bases remaining between them. The CDR3 DNA sequence: TGTGCCAGCAGCCCGACCCCCCGGGCTAATGAAAAACTGTTTTTT. Amino acids: CASSPTPRANEKLFF.

This sequence joins TRBV19 and TRBJ1-5, with no clear D. Germline assignment: CDR1 LNHDA and CDR2 SQIVND (reference sequence). V shed 3 bases and J shed 4 bases, with 13 bases lying between them. CDR3 length equals 15 residues. The CDR3 coding sequence is TGTGCCAGTAGTATCTTACTCGAGGGTAATCAGCCCCAGCATTTT. Amino acids: CASSILLEGNQPQHF.

This chain connects TRBV14 to TRBJ1-1; D remains unclear. Germline CDR1 SGHDN, CDR2 FVKESK. There are 13 residues in the CDR3. The V end lost 4 bases, the J end lost 5 bases, and 11 bases lay between the germline ends. The CDR3 DNA reads as TGTGCCAGCAGCCTCGGCCCGCGGACTGAAGCTTTCTTT. This gives the protein CASSLGPRTEAFF.

The V gene is TRBV5-1, the J gene TRBJ1-4; D is possibly TRBD1 (5 bases). The ends were cut back, 1 base at V and 2 bases at J, with 6 bases in the middle. In germline, CDR1 is SGHRS, CDR2 YFSETQ. The CDR3 is 14 residues long. CDR3 loop: CASSLWGTNEKLFF. CDR3 coding DNA: TGCGCCAGCAGCTTGTGGGGGACTAATGAAAAACTGTTTTTT.

The rearrangement uses TRBV4-2 and TRBJ1-2; TRBD1 matches 10 bases. Germline loops: CDR1 LGHNA, CDR2 YNFKEQ. This CDR3 region has 13 residues. V shed 3 bases and J 8 bases; nucleotides not matched to a gene: 3. As DNA, the CDR3 is TGTGCCAGCAGCCAGGGGACAGGGGTCGGCTACACCTTC. This translates into CASSQGTGVGYTF.

The genes are TRBV15 and TRBJ2-5; D not resolved. CDR3 size: 14 residues. The V end lost 0 bases, the J end lost 3 bases, and 8 bases lay between the germline ends. CDR1 and CDR2 (germline): LNHNV, YYDKDF (reference sequence). The CDR3: CATSRDHGEETQYF. The CDR3, as DNA: TGTGCCACCAGCAGAGATCATGGAGAAGAGACCCAGTACTTC.

The chain employs TRBV6-5 and TRBJ1-1; 7 bases map to TRBD1. Per the germline V gene, CDR1 is MNHEY and CDR2 is SVGAGI. The CDR3 has 13 residues. Trimming cost V 5 bases and J 5 bases; bases outside gene matches: 5. CDR3: CASSRQGVTEAFF. In DNA, the CDR3 is TGTGCCAGCAGTAGACAGGGAGTAACTGAAGCTTTCTTT.

CDR3 residues: CASSFSDRAGELFF. CDR3 DNA sequence: TGTGCCAGCAGCTTTTCAGACAGGGCCGGGGAGCTGTTTTTT. This sequence joins TRBV3-1 (or the pseudogene TRBV3-2) and TRBJ2-2; 7 positions agree with TRBD1. This CDR3 is built from 14 residues. Germline CDR1 reads LGHDT; CDR2 reads YNNKEL (reference sequence). The V segment lost 5 bases and the J segment 6 bases; nucleotides outside the gene matches: 6.

This clone has just one count. The chain combines TRBV30 with TRBJ2-1, with D unclear. The CDR3 has 11 residues. Per the germline V gene, CDR1 is GTSNPN and CDR2 is SVGIG (reference sequence). Between the trimmed V and J ends, which lost 0 bases and 10 bases, there was a span of 7 bases. The CDR3 nucleotides read TGTGCCTGGAGTGTGGAAGGCGAGCAGTTCTTC. Protein product: CAWSVEGEQFF.

V gene TRBV7-2 combines with J gene TRBJ1-2, with a weak D call TRBD1 (6 bases). The V end lost 1 base, the J end lost 2 bases, and 14 bases lay between the germline ends. Germline CDR1 and CDR2: SGHTA and FQGNSA. The CDR3 spans 16 residues. The CDR3 loop is CASSLDRALINYGYTF. The CDR3 DNA reads TGTGCCAGCAGCTTAGACAGGGCACTGATCAACTATGGCTACACCTTC.

This rearrangement joins TRBV6-5 to TRBJ2-7; tentatively, D is TRBD2 (7 bases). The CDR3 contains 15 residues. The germline V and J ends were trimmed by 4 bases and 6 bases, with 19 bases remaining between them. CDR1 is MNHEY, CDR2 SVGAGI, per germline. The CDR3 spells CASSSAGAGAGEQYF. The CDR3 region has the DNA TGTGCCAGCAGTTCCGCGGGGGCCGGGGCTGGCGAGCAGTACTTC.

This sequence joins TRBV7-9 and TRBJ2-2, with TRBD2 matching over 10 bases. Looked up from germline, CDR1 is SEHNR and CDR2 is FQNEAQ (reference sequence). J was trimmed by 5 bases and V by 4 bases; bases with no gene match: 7. The CDR3 spans 16 residues. This CDR3 is CASSYERGGKTGELFF. In DNA, the CDR3 is TGTGCCAGCAGCTACGAGCGGGGGGGCAAGACCGGGGAGCTGTTTTTT.

The V and J genes are TRBV9 and TRBJ1-3, with D perhaps TRBD1 (5 bases). V lost 0 bases to trimming and J lost 9 bases, with 10 bases between them. This CDR3 spans 13 amino acids. Germline CDR1 and CDR2: SGDLS and YYNGEE. This chain's CDR3 is CASSVDRPGTIYF. CDR3 DNA sequence: TGTGCCAGCAGCGTAGACAGGCCCGGCACCATATATTTT.

The J gene is TRBJ2-5, the V gene TRBV20-1, with D perhaps matching TRBD2 (6 bases). This CDR3 has 12 residues. Trimming took off 3 bases at V and 5 bases at J, with 10 bases between the two ends. Germline V gene sequence: CDR1 DFQATT, CDR2 SNEGSKA (reference sequence). CDR3 nucleotides: TGCAGTGCTAGTCCGGGGGAGGAGACCCAGTACTTC. It specifies CSASPGEETQYF.

The chain joins TRBV9 to TRBJ1-3, with D uncertain. V was trimmed by 0 bases and J by 2 bases, leaving 6 bases between them. Per the germline V gene, CDR1 is SGDLS and CDR2 is YYNGEE. The length of the CDR3 is 14 residues. The CDR3 DNA sequence: TGTGCCAGCAGCGTAGCAAGTACTGGAAACACCATATATTTT. It specifies CASSVASTGNTIYF.

The gene calls are TRBV6-1 and TRBJ1-2; D possibly corresponds to TRBD1 (5 bases). The CDR3 loop spans 14 amino acids. Looked up from germline, CDR1 is MNHNS and CDR2 is SASEGT. V was trimmed by 0 bases and J by 5 bases, leaving 10 bases between them. As DNA, the CDR3 is TGTGCCAGCAGTGAAGCAGGGGCGGCTTATGGCTACACCTTC. This translates into CASSEAGAAYGYTF.

Here the CDR3 DNA reads TGTGCCAGCAGCCAAGCTAGGACTAGCGGGGGGGCATACATTCAGTACTTC. This sequence encodes CASSQARTSGGAYIQYF. The rearrangement joins TRBV4-2 to TRBJ2-4; TRBD2 matches at 15 bases. With V trimmed by 1 base and J by 8 bases, 6 bases remained unmatched. Germline V gives CDR1 LGHNA, CDR2 YNFKEQ. This CDR3 comprises 17 residues.

CDR3 sequence (DNA): TGCGCCAGCAGCCGATCAGTTTTTGATGGCTACACCTTC. It translates to CASSRSVFDGYTF. V gene TRBV4-1 combines with J gene TRBJ1-2; unclear D gene. The CDR3 sequence is 13 residues long. Trimming took off 4 bases at V and 6 bases at J, with 12 bases between the two ends. Germline V CDR1 and CDR2: MGHRA, YSYEKL.

The chain's CDR3 is CASSPSRGIGETQYF. As DNA, the CDR3 is TGTGCCAGCAGCCCTTCCCGGGGCATTGGAGAGACCCAGTACTTC. V gene TRBV7-2 combines with J gene TRBJ2-5, with D perhaps TRBD1 or TRBD2 (5 bases each). The CDR3 is 15 residues long. CDR1 and CDR2 from the germline V gene are SGHTA and FQGNSA. The V end lost 5 bases, the J end lost 4 bases, and 17 bases lay between the germline ends.

The rearrangement links TRBV18 to TRBJ2-7; no firm D call. The ends were cut back, 0 bases at V and 0 bases at J, with 9 bases in the middle. The CDR3 sequence is 15 residues long. Germline assignment: CDR1 KGHSH and CDR2 LQKENI. The CDR3 reads CASSPPGLSSYEQYF. The CDR3, as DNA: TGTGCCAGCTCACCACCAGGCCTAAGCTCCTACGAGCAGTACTTC.

This clone was observed a single time. This sequence joins TRBV2 and TRBJ2-3; D gene uncertain. Trimming took off 6 bases at V and 6 bases at J, with 16 bases between the two ends. The V gene's germline CDR1 is SNHLY and CDR2 FYNNEI. The CDR3 has 14 residues. The CDR3 sequence: CASSFLTSDDTQYF. The CDR3, as DNA: TGTGCCAGCAGCTTCTTAACGAGCGATGATACGCAGTATTTT.

The chain has TRBV9 and TRBJ2-5; no reliable D call. The CDR3 contains 11 residues. Germline V gene lookup returns CDR1 SGDLS and CDR2 YYNGEE. V shed 3 bases and J shed 4 bases, with 4 bases lying between them. CDR3: CASSGGETQYF. The DNA for the CDR3 is TGTGCCAGCAGCGGAGGAGAGACCCAGTACTTC.